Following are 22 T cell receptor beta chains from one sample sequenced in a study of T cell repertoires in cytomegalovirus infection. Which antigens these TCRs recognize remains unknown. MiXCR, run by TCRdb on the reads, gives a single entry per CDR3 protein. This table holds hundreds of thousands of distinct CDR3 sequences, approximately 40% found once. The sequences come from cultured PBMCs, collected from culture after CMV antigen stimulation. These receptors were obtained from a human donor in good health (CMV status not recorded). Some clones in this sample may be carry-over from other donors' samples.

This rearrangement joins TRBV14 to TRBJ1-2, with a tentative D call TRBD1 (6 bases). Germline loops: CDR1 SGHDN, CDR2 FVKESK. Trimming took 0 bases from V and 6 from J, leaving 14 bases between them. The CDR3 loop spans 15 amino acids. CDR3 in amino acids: CASSQDRPGANGYTF. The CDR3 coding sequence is TGTGCCAGCAGCCAAGATCGTCCGGGGGCGAATGGCTACACCTTC.

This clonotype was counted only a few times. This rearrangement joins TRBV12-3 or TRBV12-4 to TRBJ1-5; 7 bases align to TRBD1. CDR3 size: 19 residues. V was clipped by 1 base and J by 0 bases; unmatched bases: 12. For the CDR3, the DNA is TGTGCCAGCAGTTTAGTAGGGGGCTCCATTCCGAATAGCAATCAGCCCCAGCATTTT. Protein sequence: CASSLVGGSIPNSNQPQHF.

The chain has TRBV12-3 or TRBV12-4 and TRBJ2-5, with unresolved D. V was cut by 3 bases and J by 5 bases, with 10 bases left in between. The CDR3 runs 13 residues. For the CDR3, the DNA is TGTGCCAGCAGTTTCTTGATGAGCGAGACCCAGTACTTC. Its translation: CASSFLMSETQYF.

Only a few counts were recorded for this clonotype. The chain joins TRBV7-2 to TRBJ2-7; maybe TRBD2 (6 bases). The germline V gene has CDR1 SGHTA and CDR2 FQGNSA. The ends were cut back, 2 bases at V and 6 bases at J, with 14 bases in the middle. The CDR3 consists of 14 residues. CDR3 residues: CASSLFGGKVEQYF. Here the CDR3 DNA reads TGTGCCAGCAGCTTATTTGGCGGGAAAGTCGAGCAGTACTTC.

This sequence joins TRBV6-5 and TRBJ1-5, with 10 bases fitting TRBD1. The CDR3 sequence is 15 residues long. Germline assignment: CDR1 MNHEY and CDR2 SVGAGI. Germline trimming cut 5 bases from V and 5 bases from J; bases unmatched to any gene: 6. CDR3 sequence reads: CASSRGQGNDQPQHF. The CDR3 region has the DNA TGTGCCAGCAGTAGGGGACAGGGGAACGATCAGCCCCAGCATTTT.

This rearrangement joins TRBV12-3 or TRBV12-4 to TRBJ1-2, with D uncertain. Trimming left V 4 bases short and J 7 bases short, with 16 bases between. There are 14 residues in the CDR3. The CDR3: CASSSRPLAGGYTF. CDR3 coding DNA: TGTGCCAGCAGTTCCCGACCCTTGGCTGGTGGCTACACCTTC.

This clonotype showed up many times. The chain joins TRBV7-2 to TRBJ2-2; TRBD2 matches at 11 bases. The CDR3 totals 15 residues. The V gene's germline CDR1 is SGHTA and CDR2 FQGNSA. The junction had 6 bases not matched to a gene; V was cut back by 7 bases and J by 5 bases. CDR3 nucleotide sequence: TGTGCCAGCACCACGGGACTAGCGGAAACCGGGGAGCTGTTTTTT. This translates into CASTTGLAETGELFF.

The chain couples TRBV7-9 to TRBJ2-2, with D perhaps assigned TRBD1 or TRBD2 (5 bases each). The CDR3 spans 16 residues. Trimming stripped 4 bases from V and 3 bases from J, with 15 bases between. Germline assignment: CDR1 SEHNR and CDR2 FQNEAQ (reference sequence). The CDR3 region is CASSSRDDFYTGELFF. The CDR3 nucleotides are TGTGCCAGCAGCTCAAGGGACGACTTCTACACCGGGGAGCTGTTTTTT. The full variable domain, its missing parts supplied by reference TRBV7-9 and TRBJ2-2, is DTGVSQNPRHKITKRGQNVTFRCDPISEHNRLYWYRQTLGQGPEFLTYFQNEAQLEKSRLLSDRFSAERPKGSFSTLEIQRTEQGDSAMYLCASSSRDDFYTGELFFGEGSRLTVL.

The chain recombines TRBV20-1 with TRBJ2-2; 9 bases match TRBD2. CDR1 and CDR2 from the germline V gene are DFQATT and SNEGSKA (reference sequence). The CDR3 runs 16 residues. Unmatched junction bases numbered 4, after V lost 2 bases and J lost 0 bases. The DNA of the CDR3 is TGCAGTGCTAGATGGGCGGGAGGGGCGAACACCGGGGAGCTGTTTTTT. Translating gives CSARWAGGANTGELFF.

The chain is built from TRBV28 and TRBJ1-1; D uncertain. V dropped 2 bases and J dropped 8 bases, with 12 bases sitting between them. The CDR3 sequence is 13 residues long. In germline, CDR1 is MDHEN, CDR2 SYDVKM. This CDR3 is CASSLRDIGEAFF. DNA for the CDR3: TGTGCCAGCAGTTTACGCGACATCGGGGAAGCTTTCTTT.

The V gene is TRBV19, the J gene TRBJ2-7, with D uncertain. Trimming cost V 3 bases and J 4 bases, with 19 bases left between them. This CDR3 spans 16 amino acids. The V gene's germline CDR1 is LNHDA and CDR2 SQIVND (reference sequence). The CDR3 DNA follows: TGTGCCAGTAGTATTAGAACGCTTCCACTTCTTTACGAGCAGTACTTC. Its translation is CASSIRTLPLLYEQYF.

CDR3 sequence: CASSPTGTGVEKLFF. In DNA, the CDR3 is TGCGCCAGCAGCCCGACCGGGACAGGGGTGGAAAAACTGTTTTTT. The chain has TRBV5-1 and TRBJ1-4; 10 bases align to TRBD1. The CDR3 runs to 15 residues. The ends lost 4 bases at V and 8 bases at J; junction bases unmatched: 8. Germline-derived CDR1 and CDR2 are SGHRS and YFSETQ.

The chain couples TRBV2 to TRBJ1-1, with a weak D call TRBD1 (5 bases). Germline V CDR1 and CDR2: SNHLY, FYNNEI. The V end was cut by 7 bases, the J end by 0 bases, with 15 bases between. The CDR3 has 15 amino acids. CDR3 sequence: CASTTGRGVNTEAFF. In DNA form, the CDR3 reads TGTGCCAGCACAACGGGGCGGGGGGTGAACACTGAAGCTTTCTTT.

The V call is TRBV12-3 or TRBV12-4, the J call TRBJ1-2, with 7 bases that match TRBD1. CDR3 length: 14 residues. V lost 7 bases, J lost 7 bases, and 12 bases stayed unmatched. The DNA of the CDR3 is TGTGCCAGCAACACTATGACAGGGATCCCTGGCTACACCTTC. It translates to CASNTMTGIPGYTF.

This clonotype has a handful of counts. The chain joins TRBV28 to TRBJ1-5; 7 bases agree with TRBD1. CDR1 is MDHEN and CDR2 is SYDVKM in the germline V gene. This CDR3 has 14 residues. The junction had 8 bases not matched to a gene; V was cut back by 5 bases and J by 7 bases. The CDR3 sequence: CASSSTGEGQPQHF. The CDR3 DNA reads TGTGCCAGCAGTAGTACAGGGGAAGGACAGCCCCAGCATTTT. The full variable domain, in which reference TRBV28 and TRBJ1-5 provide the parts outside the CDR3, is DVKVTQSSRYLVKRTGEKVFLECVQDMDHENMFWYRQDPGLGLRLIYFSYDVKMKEKGDIPEGYSVSREKKERFSLILESASTNQTSMYLCASSSTGEGQPQHFGDGTRLSIL.

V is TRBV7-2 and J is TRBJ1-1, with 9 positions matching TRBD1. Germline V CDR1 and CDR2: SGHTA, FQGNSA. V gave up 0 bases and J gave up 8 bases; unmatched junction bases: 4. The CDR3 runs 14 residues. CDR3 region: CASSLAQDRGEAFF. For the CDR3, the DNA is TGTGCCAGCAGCTTAGCGCAGGACAGGGGCGAAGCTTTCTTT. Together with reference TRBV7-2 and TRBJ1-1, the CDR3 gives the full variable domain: GAGVSQSPSNKVTEKGKDVELRCDPISGHTALYWYRQSLGQGLEFLIYFQGNSAPDKSGLPSDRFSAERTGGSVSTLTIQRTQQEDSAVYLCASSLAQDRGEAFFGQGTRLTVV.

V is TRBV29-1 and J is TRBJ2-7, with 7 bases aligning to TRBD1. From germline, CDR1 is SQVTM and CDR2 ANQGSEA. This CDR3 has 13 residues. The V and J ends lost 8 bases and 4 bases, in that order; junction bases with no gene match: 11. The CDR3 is CSSPQGHPYEQYF. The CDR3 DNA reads TGCAGCTCCCCACAGGGGCATCCGTACGAGCAGTACTTC.

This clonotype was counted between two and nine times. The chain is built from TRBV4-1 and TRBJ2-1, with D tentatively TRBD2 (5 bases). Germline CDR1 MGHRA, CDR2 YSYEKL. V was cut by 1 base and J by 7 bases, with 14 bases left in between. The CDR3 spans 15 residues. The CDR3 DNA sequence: TGCGCCAGCAGCCAAGCGGGGTTGGTCGAGAATGAGCAGTTCTTC. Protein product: CASSQAGLVENEQFF.

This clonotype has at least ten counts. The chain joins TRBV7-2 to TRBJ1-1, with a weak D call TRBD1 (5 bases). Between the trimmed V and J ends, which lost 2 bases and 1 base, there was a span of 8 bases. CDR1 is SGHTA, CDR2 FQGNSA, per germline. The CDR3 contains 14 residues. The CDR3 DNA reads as TGTGCCAGCAGCTTATACAGGTCGAACACTGAAGCTTTCTTT. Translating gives CASSLYRSNTEAFF.

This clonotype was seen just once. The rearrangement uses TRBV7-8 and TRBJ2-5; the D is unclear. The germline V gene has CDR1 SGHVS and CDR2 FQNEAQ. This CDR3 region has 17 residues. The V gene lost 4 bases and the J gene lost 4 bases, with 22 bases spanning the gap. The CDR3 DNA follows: TGTGCCAGCAGCTCGCCCCGGGCATCCCAGAGAGGAGAGACCCAGTACTTC. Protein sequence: CASSSPRASQRGETQYF. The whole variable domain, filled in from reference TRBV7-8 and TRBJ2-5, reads GAGVSQSPRYKVAKRGQDVALRCDPISGHVSLFWYQQALGQGPEFLTYFQNEAQLDKSGLPSDRFFAERPEGSVSTLKIQRTQQEDSAVYLCASSSPRASQRGETQYFGPGTRLLVL.

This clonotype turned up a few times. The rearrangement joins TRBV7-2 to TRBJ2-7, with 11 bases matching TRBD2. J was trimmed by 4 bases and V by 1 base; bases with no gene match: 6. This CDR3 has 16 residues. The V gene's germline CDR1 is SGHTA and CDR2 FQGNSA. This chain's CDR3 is CASSLVPSGGQYEQYF. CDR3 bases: TGTGCCAGCAGCTTAGTGCCTAGCGGGGGGCAATACGAGCAGTACTTC.

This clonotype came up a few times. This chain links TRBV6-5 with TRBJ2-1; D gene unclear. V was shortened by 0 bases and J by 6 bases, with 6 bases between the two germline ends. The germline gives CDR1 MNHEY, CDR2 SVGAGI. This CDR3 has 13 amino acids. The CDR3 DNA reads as TGTGCCAGCAGTTACTCTGACACCAATGAGCAGTTCTTC. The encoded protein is CASSYSDTNEQFF.